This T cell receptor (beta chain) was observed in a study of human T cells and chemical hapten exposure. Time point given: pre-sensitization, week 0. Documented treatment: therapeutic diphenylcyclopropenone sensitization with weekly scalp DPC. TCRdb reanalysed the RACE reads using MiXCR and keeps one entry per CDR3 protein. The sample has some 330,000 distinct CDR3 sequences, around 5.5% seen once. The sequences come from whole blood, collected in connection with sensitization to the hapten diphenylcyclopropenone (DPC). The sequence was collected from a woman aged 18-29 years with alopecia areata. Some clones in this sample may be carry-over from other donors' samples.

The CDR3 reads CASSSLGGDEQFF. The CDR3 DNA follows: TGTGCCAGCAGTTCCCTAGGGGGGGATGAGCAGTTCTTC. The chain uses TRBV6-5 and TRBJ2-1, with D perhaps matching TRBD2 (7 bases). The CDR3 sequence is 13 residues long. V was pared by 4 bases and J by 8 bases, with 12 bases between. Germline-derived CDR1 and CDR2 are MNHEY and SVGAGI.